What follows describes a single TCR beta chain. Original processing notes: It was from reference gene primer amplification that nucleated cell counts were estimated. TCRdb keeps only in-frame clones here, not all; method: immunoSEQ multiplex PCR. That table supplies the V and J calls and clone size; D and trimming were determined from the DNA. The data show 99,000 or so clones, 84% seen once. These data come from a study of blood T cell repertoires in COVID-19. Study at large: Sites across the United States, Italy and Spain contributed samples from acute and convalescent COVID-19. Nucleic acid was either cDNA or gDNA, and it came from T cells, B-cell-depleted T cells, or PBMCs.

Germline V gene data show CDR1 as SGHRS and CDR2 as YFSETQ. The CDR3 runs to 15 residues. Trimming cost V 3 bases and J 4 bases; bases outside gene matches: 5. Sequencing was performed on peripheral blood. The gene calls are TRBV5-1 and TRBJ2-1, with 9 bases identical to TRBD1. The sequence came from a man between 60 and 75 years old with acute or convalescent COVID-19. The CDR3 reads CASSSTGGAYNEQFF. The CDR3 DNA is TGCGCCAGCAGCTCTACAGGGGGCGCTTACAATGAGCAGTTCTTC.